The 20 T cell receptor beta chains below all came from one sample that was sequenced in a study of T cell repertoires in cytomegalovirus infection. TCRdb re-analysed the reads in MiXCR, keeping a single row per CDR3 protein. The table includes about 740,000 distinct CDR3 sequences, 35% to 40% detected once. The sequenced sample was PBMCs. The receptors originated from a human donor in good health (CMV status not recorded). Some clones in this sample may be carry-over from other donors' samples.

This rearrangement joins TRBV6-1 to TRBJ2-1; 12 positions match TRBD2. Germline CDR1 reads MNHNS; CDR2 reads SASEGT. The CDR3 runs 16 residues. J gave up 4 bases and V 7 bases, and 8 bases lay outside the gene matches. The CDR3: CASTNSLAGGYNEQFF. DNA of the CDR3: TGTGCCAGCACCAACTCGCTAGCGGGAGGGTACAATGAGCAGTTCTTC.

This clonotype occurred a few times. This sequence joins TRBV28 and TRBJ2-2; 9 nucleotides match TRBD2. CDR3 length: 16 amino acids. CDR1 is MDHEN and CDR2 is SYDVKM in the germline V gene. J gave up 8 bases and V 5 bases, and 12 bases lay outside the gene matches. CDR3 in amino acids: CASSISSGMATGELFF. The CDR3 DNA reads TGTGCCAGCAGTATCTCTAGCGGGATGGCAACAGGGGAGCTGTTTTTT. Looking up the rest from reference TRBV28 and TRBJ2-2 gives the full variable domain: DVKVTQSSRYLVKRTGEKVFLECVQDMDHENMFWYRQDPGLGLRLIYFSYDVKMKEKGDIPEGYSVSREKKERFSLILESASTNQTSMYLCASSISSGMATGELFFGEGSRLTVL.

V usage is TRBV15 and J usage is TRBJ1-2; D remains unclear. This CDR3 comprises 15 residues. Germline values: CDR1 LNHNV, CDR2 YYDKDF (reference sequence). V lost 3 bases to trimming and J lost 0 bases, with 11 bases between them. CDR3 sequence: CATSRPSTANYGYTF. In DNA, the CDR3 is TGTGCCACCAGCAGGCCATCGACGGCTAACTATGGCTACACCTTC. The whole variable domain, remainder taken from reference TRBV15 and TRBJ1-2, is DAMVIQNPRYQVTQFGKPVTLSCSQTLNHNVMYWYQQKSSQAPKLLFHYYDKDFNNEADTPDNFQSRRPNTSFCFLDIRSPGLGDTAMYLCATSRPSTANYGYTFGSGTRLTVV.

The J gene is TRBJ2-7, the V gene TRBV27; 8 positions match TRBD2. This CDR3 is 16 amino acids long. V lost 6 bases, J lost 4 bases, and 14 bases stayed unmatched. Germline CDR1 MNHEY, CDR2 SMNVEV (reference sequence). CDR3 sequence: CASSFAGGPRVYEQYF. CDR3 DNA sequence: TGTGCCAGCAGCTTCGCGGGGGGCCCGCGAGTGTACGAGCAGTACTTC.

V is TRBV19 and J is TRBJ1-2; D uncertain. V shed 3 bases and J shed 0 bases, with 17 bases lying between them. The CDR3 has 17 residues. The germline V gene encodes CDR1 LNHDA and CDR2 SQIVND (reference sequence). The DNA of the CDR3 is TGTGCCAGTAGTATTTCACTCAACAAGTTCGCTAACTATGGCTACACCTTC. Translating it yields CASSISLNKFANYGYTF.

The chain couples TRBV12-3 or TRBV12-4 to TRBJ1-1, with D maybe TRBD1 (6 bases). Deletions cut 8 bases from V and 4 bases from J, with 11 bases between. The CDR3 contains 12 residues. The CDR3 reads CASQNRVTEAFF. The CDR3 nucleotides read TGTGCCAGCCAGAACAGGGTCACTGAAGCTTTCTTT.

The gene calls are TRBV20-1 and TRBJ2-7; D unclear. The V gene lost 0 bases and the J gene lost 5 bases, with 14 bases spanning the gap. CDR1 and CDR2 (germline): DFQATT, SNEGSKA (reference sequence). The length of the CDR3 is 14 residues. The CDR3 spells CSARDLRPRDEQYF. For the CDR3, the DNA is TGCAGTGCTAGAGATTTACGCCCTAGGGACGAGCAGTACTTC.

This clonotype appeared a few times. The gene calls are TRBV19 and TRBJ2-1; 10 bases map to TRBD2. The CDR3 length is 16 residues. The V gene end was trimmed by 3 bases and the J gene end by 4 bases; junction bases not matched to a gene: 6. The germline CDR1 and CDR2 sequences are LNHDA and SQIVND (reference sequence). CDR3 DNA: TGTGCCAGTAGTATGTTCCTAGCGGGGGCGTACAATGAGCAGTTCTTC. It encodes CASSMFLAGAYNEQFF. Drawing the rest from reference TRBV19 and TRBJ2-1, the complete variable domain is DGGITQSPKYLFRKEGQNVTLSCEQNLNHDAMYWYRQDPGQGLRLIYYSQIVNDFQKGDIAEGYSVSREKKESFPLTVTSAQKNPTAFYLCASSMFLAGAYNEQFFGPGTRLTVL.

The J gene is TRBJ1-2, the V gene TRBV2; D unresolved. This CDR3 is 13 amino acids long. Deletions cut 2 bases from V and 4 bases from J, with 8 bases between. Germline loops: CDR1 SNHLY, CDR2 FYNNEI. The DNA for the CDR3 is TGTGCCAGCAGTGAAAACGGGCTCTATGGCTACACCTTC. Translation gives CASSENGLYGYTF.

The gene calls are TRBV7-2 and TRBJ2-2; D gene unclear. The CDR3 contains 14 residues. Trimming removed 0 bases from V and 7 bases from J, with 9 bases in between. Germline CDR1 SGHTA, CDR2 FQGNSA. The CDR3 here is CASSLAGYGGELFF. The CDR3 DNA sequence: TGTGCCAGCAGCTTAGCGGGTTACGGCGGGGAGCTGTTTTTT.

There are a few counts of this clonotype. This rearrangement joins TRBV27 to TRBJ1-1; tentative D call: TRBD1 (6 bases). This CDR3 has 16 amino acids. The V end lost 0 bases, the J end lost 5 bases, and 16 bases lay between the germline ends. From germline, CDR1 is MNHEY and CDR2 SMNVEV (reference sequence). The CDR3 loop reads CASSLSPGEGLTEAFF. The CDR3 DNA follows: TGTGCCAGCAGTTTATCCCCAGGGGAGGGCCTTACTGAAGCTTTCTTT.

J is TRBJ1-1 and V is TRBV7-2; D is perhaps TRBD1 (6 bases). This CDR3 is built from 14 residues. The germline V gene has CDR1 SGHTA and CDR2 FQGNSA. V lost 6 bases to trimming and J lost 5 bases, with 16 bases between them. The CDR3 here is CASRYTGSVTEAFF. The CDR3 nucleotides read TGTGCCAGCAGATATACAGGGAGTGTTACTGAAGCTTTCTTT.

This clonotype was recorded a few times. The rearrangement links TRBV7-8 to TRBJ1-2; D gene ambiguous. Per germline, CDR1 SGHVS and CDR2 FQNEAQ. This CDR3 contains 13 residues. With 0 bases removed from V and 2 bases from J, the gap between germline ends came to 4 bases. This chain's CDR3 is CASSLADNYGYTF. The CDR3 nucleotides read TGTGCCAGCAGCTTAGCAGACAACTATGGCTACACCTTC.

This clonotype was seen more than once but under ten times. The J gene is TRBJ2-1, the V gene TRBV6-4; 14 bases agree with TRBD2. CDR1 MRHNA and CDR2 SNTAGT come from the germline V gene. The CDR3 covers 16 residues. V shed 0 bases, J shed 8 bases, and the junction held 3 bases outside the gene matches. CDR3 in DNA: TGTGCCAGCAGTGACTCGGGGACTAGCGGGGGAGATGAGCAGTTCTTC. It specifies CASSDSGTSGGDEQFF.

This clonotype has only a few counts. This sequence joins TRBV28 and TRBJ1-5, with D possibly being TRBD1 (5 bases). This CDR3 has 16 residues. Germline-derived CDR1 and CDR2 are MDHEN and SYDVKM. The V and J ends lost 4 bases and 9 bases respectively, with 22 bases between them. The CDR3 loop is CASSYPGEAIVGPQHF. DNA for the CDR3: TGTGCCAGCAGTTACCCGGGGGAGGCGATCGTGGGGCCCCAGCATTTT.

CDR3: CASSQERRGGIFEQYF. CDR3 in DNA: TGCGCCAGCAGCCAAGAGAGGAGGGGCGGAATCTTCGAGCAGTACTTC. The chain joins TRBV4-1 to TRBJ2-7; weak D call: TRBD2 (6 bases). CDR1 is MGHRA and CDR2 is YSYEKL in the germline V gene. V shed 0 bases and J shed 6 bases, with 18 bases lying between them. The CDR3 loop spans 16 amino acids.

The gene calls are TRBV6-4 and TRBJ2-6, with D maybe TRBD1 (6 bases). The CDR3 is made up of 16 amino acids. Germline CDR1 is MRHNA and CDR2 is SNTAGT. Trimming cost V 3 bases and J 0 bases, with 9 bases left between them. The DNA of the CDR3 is TGTGCCAGCAGTGAGGGGGCAGTCTCTGGGGCCAACGTCCTGACTTTC. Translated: CASSEGAVSGANVLTF.

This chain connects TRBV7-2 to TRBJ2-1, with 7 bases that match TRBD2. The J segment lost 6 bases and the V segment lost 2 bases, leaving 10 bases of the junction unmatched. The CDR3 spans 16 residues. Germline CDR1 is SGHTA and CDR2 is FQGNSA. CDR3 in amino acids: CASSLNSGGSSNEQFF. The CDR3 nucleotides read TGTGCCAGCAGCTTAAACTCCGGCGGGAGTTCCAATGAGCAGTTCTTC.

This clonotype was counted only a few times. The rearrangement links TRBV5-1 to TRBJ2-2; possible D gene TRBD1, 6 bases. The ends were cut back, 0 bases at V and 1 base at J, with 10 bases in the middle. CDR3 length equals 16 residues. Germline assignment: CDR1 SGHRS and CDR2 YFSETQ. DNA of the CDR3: TGCGCCAGCAGCTTGGTCCCGACAGGGAACACCGGGGAGCTGTTTTTT. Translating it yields CASSLVPTGNTGELFF.

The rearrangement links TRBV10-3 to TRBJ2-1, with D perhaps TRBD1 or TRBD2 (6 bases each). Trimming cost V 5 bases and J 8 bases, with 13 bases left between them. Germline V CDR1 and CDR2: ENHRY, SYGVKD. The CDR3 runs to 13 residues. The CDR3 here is CAISPKGGDEQFF. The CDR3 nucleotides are TGTGCCATCAGTCCCAAGGGGGGCGATGAGCAGTTCTTC.